Each of the 9 T cell receptor beta chains below was sequenced from the same sample in a study of CD8 T cells in Susac syndrome. Random-hexamer reverse transcription was applied to roughly 0.5 to 1 ug RNA. TCRdb re-derived calls from the immunoSEQ multiplex PCR reads in MiXCR, one entry per CDR3 protein. There are over 65,000 distinct CDR3 sequences in the sample; just over 90% occur only once, and approximately 0.52% lies in the top ten. The sequenced sample consisted of CD4+ T cells from PBMCs. These receptors originate from a human donor with Susac syndrome.

V and J are TRBV5-1 and TRBJ1-1; D may be TRBD1 (5 bases). Germline V gene data show CDR1 as SGHRS and CDR2 as YFSETQ. Between the trimmed V and J ends, which lost 4 bases and 1 base, there was a span of 8 bases. The CDR3 contains 13 residues. DNA of the CDR3: TGCGCCAGCAGCCAACAGGAGAACACTGAAGCTTTCTTT. Its protein product is CASSQQENTEAFF.

V is TRBV12-3 or TRBV12-4 and J is TRBJ2-1; D is unclear. The CDR3 loop spans 14 amino acids. Trimming pared 3 bases from V and 5 bases from J, leaving 11 bases between. CDR3 amino acids: CASSLFAYNNEQFF. The CDR3 bases are TGTGCCAGCAGTTTGTTCGCTTATAACAATGAGCAGTTCTTC.

DNA of the CDR3: TGTGCCAGCAGCCACACTGGACAGGGCTACGAGCAGTACTTC. It codes for CASSHTGQGYEQYF. V gene TRBV3-1 combines with J gene TRBJ2-7, with TRBD1 identical over 8 bases. This CDR3 spans 14 amino acids. Germline V gene sequence: CDR1 LGHDT, CDR2 YNNKEL (reference sequence). J was trimmed by 3 bases and V by 3 bases; bases with no gene match: 4.

V usage is TRBV7-2 and J usage is TRBJ1-4, with D perhaps TRBD1 (5 bases). Germline V gives CDR1 SGHTA, CDR2 FQGNSA. V was cut by 2 bases and J by 7 bases, with 17 bases left in between. The CDR3 sequence is 16 residues long. DNA of the CDR3: TGTGCCAGCAGCTTAAACCCCGGGGGGAGAGGTGAAAAACTGTTTTTT. Its translation is CASSLNPGGRGEKLFF. Full variable domain (remainder filled in from reference TRBV7-2 and TRBJ1-4): GAGVSQSPSNKVTEKGKDVELRCDPISGHTALYWYRQSLGQGLEFLIYFQGNSAPDKSGLPSDRFSAERTGGSVSTLTIQRTQQEDSAVYLCASSLNPGGRGEKLFFGSGTQLSVL.

The table lists this clonotype with a count of one. This chain links TRBV12-3 or TRBV12-4 with TRBJ1-2; D uncertain. Trimming took off 4 bases at V and 3 bases at J, with 18 bases between the two ends. The CDR3 has 16 residues. CDR3 coding DNA: TGTGCCAGCAGTTCCGACTCGGGAAGGAGCTACTATGGCTACACCTTC. Residues: CASSSDSGRSYYGYTF.

The chain joins TRBV28 to TRBJ2-7; D might be TRBD2 (5 bases). V lost 7 bases and J 2 bases, leaving 15 bases between the germline ends. Germline CDR1 MDHEN, CDR2 SYDVKM. This CDR3 has 14 residues. The DNA for the CDR3 is TGTGCCAGCATTACTGAGGGTTGGGCCTACGAGCAGTACTTC. It translates to CASITEGWAYEQYF.

The chain combines TRBV6-2 or TRBV6-3 with TRBJ1-5, with a possible D match to TRBD1 (5 bases). The germline CDR1 and CDR2 sequences are MNHEY and SVGEGT. This CDR3 has 15 amino acids. The V and J ends lost 2 bases and 0 bases respectively, with 8 bases between them. The CDR3 protein is CASSYTGHSNQPQHF. The CDR3 region has the DNA TGTGCCAGCAGTTACACAGGACATAGCAATCAGCCCCAGCATTTT.

This chain joins TRBV28 and TRBJ2-1, with TRBD2 identical over 8 bases. Losses at the gene ends were 5 bases for V and 0 bases for J; bases not matched to a gene: 0. The CDR3 is made up of 14 amino acids. Germline assignment: CDR1 MDHEN and CDR2 SYDVKM. The CDR3 DNA is TGTGCCAGCAGTAGCGGGAGCTCCTACAATGAGCAGTTCTTC. This translates into CASSSGSSYNEQFF. Variable domain in full (rest from reference TRBV28 and TRBJ2-1): DVKVTQSSRYLVKRTGEKVFLECVQDMDHENMFWYRQDPGLGLRLIYFSYDVKMKEKGDIPEGYSVSREKKERFSLILESASTNQTSMYLCASSSGSSYNEQFFGPGTRLTVL.

This clonotype was recorded once. This chain joins TRBV27 and TRBJ2-3; tentative D call: TRBD2 (6 bases). CDR1 is MNHEY, CDR2 SMNVEV, per germline (reference sequence). This CDR3 is built from 14 residues. Trimming cost V 8 bases and J 4 bases, with 16 bases left between them. The CDR3 reads CASEDPGVPDTQYF. The CDR3 DNA reads TGTGCCAGCGAAGATCCGGGAGTCCCAGATACGCAGTATTTT.